Following are 21 T cell receptor beta chains from one sample sequenced in a study of cytomegalovirus exposure and HLA in healthy donors. PCR used 60 Vbeta primers and 13 Jbeta primers. Data came from immunoSEQ multiplex PCR; TCRdb stores just in-frame clones and leaves some out. Here the sample spans roughly 130,000 clones, roughly two thirds being singletons. The sample was PBMCs. The receptors were gathered from a young man in good health and CMV-seropositive.

This clone was seen a few times. The V and J genes are TRBV2 and TRBJ2-7; D is possibly TRBD1 (5 bases). CDR1 is SNHLY, CDR2 FYNNEI, per germline. V was trimmed by 6 bases and J by 2 bases, leaving 14 bases between them. This CDR3 contains 14 residues. Here the CDR3 reads CASSNPGSPYEQYF. Written as DNA, the CDR3 is TGTGCCAGCAGCAACCCAGGGTCTCCCTACGAGCAGTACTTC.

This clone was seen many times. The chain uses TRBV7-9 and TRBJ2-2, with D possibly TRBD2 on 7 matching bases. Germline values: CDR1 SEHNR, CDR2 FQNEAQ (reference sequence). V lost 5 bases, J lost 3 bases, and 16 bases lay in between. The CDR3 extends over 16 amino acids. DNA of the CDR3: TGTGCCAGCAGCACCCTTGGGGGGGCGGACACCGGGGAGCTGTTTTTT. Translated, it gives CASSTLGGADTGELFF.

Written as DNA, the CDR3 is TGCGCCAGCAGTGACCGACTAGCGGGAAGTGCAGATACGCAGTATTTT. Residues: CASSDRLAGSADTQYF. The chain uses TRBV10-1 and TRBJ2-3; 11 bases line up with TRBD2. In germline, CDR1 is WNHNN, CDR2 SYGVQD (reference sequence). The CDR3 extends over 16 amino acids. Trimming at V came to 3 bases and at J to 4 bases, leaving 6 bases not matched to a gene.

This rearrangement joins TRBV5-1 to TRBJ2-4, with D possibly matching TRBD2 (5 bases). Trimming stripped 4 bases from V and 1 base from J, with 12 bases between. The CDR3 contains 15 residues. CDR1 and CDR2 from the germline V gene are SGHRS and YFSETQ. Here the CDR3 DNA reads TGCGCCAGCAGCACCGGGGATGGTGCCAAAAACATTCAGTACTTC. Its protein product is CASSTGDGAKNIQYF.

This chain uses TRBV6-5 with TRBJ2-2; D may be TRBD1 (6 bases). Deletions cut 0 bases from V and 2 bases from J, with 10 bases between. The CDR3 spans 16 residues. In germline, CDR1 is MNHEY, CDR2 SVGAGI. The CDR3 DNA sequence: TGTGCCAGCAGTTACTCGGCAGGGGCTAACACCGGGGAGCTGTTTTTT. Translated: CASSYSAGANTGELFF.

This clone showed up just once. The V and J genes are TRBV29-1 and TRBJ2-7; the match to TRBD2 covers 9 bases. This CDR3 has 16 amino acids. With 1 base clipped from V and 7 bases from J, the junction kept 14 bases outside the gene matches. Germline loops: CDR1 SQVTM, CDR2 ANQGSEA. The CDR3 here is CSVEGGTSSRAREQYF. The CDR3 bases are TGCAGCGTTGAAGGAGGGACTAGCTCGAGGGCTAGGGAGCAGTACTTC.

The chain employs TRBV4-1 and TRBJ2-7; 9 bases are a match to TRBD1. J gave up 6 bases and V 1 base, and 10 bases lay outside the gene matches. CDR1 is MGHRA and CDR2 is YSYEKL in the germline V gene. CDR3 length equals 16 residues. The CDR3 protein is CASSQGPGTGIGEQYF. Written as DNA, the CDR3 is TGCGCCAGCAGCCAAGGCCCCGGGACAGGGATAGGCGAGCAGTACTTC.

The rearrangement links TRBV7-9 to TRBJ2-7; 11 bases match TRBD1. Per the germline V gene, CDR1 is SEHNR and CDR2 is FQNEAQ (reference sequence). After removal of 4 bases from V and 6 bases from J, the junction contained 8 bases not matched to a gene. The CDR3 contains 15 residues. In DNA, the CDR3 is TGTGCCAGCAGCTCCCTAGGACAGGGGGCGTCCGAGCAGTACTTC. Translation gives CASSSLGQGASEQYF.

This clone was seen only once. J is TRBJ1-4 and V is TRBV15; 7 bases match TRBD1. The germline V gene encodes CDR1 LNHNV and CDR2 YYDKDF (reference sequence). Germline trimming cut 1 base from V and 5 bases from J; bases unmatched to any gene: 4. CDR3 size: 15 residues. The CDR3 region is CATSRGDRENEKLFF. CDR3 nucleotides: TGTGCCACCAGCAGAGGTGACAGGGAAAATGAAAAACTGTTTTTT.

The table lists this clone with a few counts. The rearrangement links TRBV5-1 to TRBJ1-3; D not certain. V shed 4 bases and J shed 0 bases, with 11 bases lying between them. CDR3 length: 15 residues. In germline, CDR1 is SGHRS, CDR2 YFSETQ. CDR3 nucleotides: TGCGCCAGCAGCCCGGGTGCGATCTCTGGAAACACCATATATTTT. It codes for CASSPGAISGNTIYF.

The chain employs TRBV9 and TRBJ2-1, with a weak D call TRBD2 (6 bases). The CDR3 totals 16 residues. Between the trimmed V and J ends, which lost 2 bases and 2 bases, there was a span of 14 bases. Per the germline V gene, CDR1 is SGDLS and CDR2 is YYNGEE. CDR3 loop: CASSVRAGIPYNEQFF. The CDR3 DNA reads as TGTGCCAGCAGCGTTCGGGCGGGAATCCCCTACAATGAGCAGTTCTTC.

The chain links TRBV2 to TRBJ2-2; 7 positions match TRBD2. Germline CDR1 is SNHLY and CDR2 is FYNNEI. V shed 7 bases and J 6 bases; nucleotides not matched to a gene: 8. The CDR3 has 14 amino acids. The CDR3 nucleotides are TGTGCCAGCAAACCCCATGGGGGGGCCGGGGAGCTGTTTTTT. Encoded protein: CASKPHGGAGELFF. The full variable domain, with the rest looked up from reference TRBV2 and TRBJ2-2, is EPEVTQTPSHQVTQMGQEVILRCVPISNHLYFYWYRQILGQKVEFLVSFYNNEISEKSEIFDDQFSVERPDGSNFTLKIRSTKLEDSAMYFCASKPHGGAGELFFGEGSRLTVL.

This clone showed up just a few times. The genes are TRBV5-1 and TRBJ2-1; D gene uncertain. This CDR3 comprises 15 residues. Germline values: CDR1 SGHRS, CDR2 YFSETQ. V gave up 3 bases and J gave up 3 bases, with 13 bases separating them. In DNA, the CDR3 is TGCGCCAGCAGCTCTTCCACTGCGGTCTACAATGAGCAGTTCTTC. Its translation is CASSSSTAVYNEQFF. Combining the CDR3 with reference TRBV5-1 and TRBJ2-1 gives the whole variable domain KAGVTQTPRYLIKTRGQQVTLSCSPISGHRSVSWYQQTPGQGLQFLFEYFSETQRNKGNFPGRFSGRQFSNSRSEMNVSTLELGDSALYLCASSSSTAVYNEQFFGPGTRLTVL.

The chain recombines TRBV5-4 with TRBJ1-1, with D uncertain. The CDR3 is 11 residues long. Looked up from germline, CDR1 is SGHNT and CDR2 is YYREEE (reference sequence). Trimming removed 2 bases at V and 6 bases at J, with 5 bases between. The CDR3 loop reads CASSFGAEAFF. The CDR3 DNA is TGTGCCAGCAGCTTCGGTGCTGAAGCTTTCTTT. The whole variable domain, filled in from reference TRBV5-4 and TRBJ1-1, reads ETGVTQSPTHLIKTRGQQVTLRCSSQSGHNTVSWYQQALGQGPQFIFQYYREEENGRGNFPPRFSGLQFPNYSSELNVNALELDDSALYLCASSFGAEAFFGQGTRLTVV.

CDR3 bases: TGTGCCATCAGTGAGTTAGAGGAAAGCACTGAAGCTTTCTTT. It translates to CAISELEESTEAFF. The V gene is TRBV10-3, the J gene TRBJ1-1, with no clear D. V was clipped by 1 base and J by 4 bases, with 10 bases between them. Per the germline V gene, CDR1 is ENHRY and CDR2 is SYGVKD. This CDR3 is built from 14 residues.

The rearrangement joins TRBV27 to TRBJ2-7; perhaps TRBD2 as D (5 bases). This CDR3 contains 15 residues. Germline lookup yields CDR1 MNHEY and CDR2 SMNVEV (reference sequence). The V end was cut by 3 bases, the J end by 0 bases, with 12 bases between. For the CDR3, the DNA is TGTGCCAGCAGTTTCCTCCCGGGGAGCTCCTACGAGCAGTACTTC. Encoded protein: CASSFLPGSSYEQYF.

The chain has TRBV13 and TRBJ2-5, with TRBD2 matching 8 bases. Judging by the DNA end, TRBJ2-7 fits better; the J call may be wrong. CDR1 and CDR2 (germline): PRHDT, FYEKMQ (reference sequence). This CDR3 contains 18 residues. CDR3: CASSSQEGGSGTDYEQYF. CDR3 nucleotides: TGTGCCAGCAGCTCCCAGGAGGGGGGTAGCGGGACGGACTACGAGCAGTACTTC.

The chain is built from TRBV28 and TRBJ2-1; 7 bases map to TRBD2. The trim removed 1 base at V and 4 bases at J, leaving 7 bases unmatched. The CDR3 runs to 16 residues. In germline, CDR1 is MDHEN, CDR2 SYDVKM. In DNA form, the CDR3 reads TGTGCCAGCAGTTTATTGGCGGGAGTGGGATACAATGAGCAGTTCTTC. Its translation: CASSLLAGVGYNEQFF.

The chain links TRBV5-1 to TRBJ2-3, with a tentative D call TRBD2 (5 bases). Germline values: CDR1 SGHRS, CDR2 YFSETQ. V shed 3 bases and J shed 0 bases, with 14 bases lying between them. This CDR3 has 16 amino acids. Written as DNA, the CDR3 is TGCGCCAGCAGCTGGGGTTTGGAGCGGAGCACAGATACGCAGTATTTT. The encoded protein is CASSWGLERSTDTQYF.

The chain carries TRBV7-3 and TRBJ2-2, with D perhaps TRBD2 (5 bases). Germline loops: CDR1 SGHTA, CDR2 FQGTGA. The CDR3 extends over 13 amino acids. Between the trimmed V and J ends, which lost 5 bases and 5 bases, there was a span of 9 bases. The CDR3 loop reads CASSTLGTGELFF. The CDR3 DNA sequence: TGTGCCAGCAGCACACTAGGGACCGGGGAGCTGTTTTTT.

This clone has only one observation. In DNA form, the CDR3 reads TGTGCCAGCAGCTTAATGGGACAGGATTATAGCAATCAGCCCCAGCATTTT. Translation: CASSLMGQDYSNQPQHF. V is TRBV7-2 and J is TRBJ1-5; 8 bases map to TRBD1. Germline V gene sequence: CDR1 SGHTA, CDR2 FQGNSA. J was trimmed by 0 bases and V by 2 bases; bases with no gene match: 6. This CDR3 comprises 17 residues.